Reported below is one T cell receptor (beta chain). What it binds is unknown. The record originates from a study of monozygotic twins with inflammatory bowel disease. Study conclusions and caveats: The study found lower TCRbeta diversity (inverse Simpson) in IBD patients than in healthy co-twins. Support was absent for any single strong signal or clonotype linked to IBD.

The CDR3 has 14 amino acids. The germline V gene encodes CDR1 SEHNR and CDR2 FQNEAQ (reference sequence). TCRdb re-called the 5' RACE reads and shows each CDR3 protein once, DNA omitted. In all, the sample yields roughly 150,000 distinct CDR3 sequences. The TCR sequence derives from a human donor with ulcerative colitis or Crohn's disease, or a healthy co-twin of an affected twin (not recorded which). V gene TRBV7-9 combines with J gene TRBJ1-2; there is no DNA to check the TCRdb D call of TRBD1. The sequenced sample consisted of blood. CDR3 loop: CASSHETGMDGYTF.